Listed below are T cell receptor beta chains from one sample, sequenced in a study of PD-1 blockade in classical Hodgkin lymphoma. TCRdb keeps only in-frame clones here, not all; method: immunoSEQ multiplex PCR. The sample includes 55,000 to 75,000 clones, around 75% of them seen just once. Sequencing used peripheral blood mononuclear cells (PBMCs), obtained before the second cycle of nivolumab. These receptors were collected from a human donor with classical Hodgkin lymphoma. Each CDR3 is given with its conserved first and last residue. Each record gives: clone size, V gene, J gene, D gene, CDR3 DNA, CDR3 protein. The D gene is left open where the match is weak. Some rows have no size entry. The others give once, few or many, or a class for an expanded clone.

.	TRBV7-9	TRBJ1-1	TRBD1	TGTGCCAGCAGCTTATCCGGACAGGGTGATAGAAACACTGAAGCTTTCTTT	CASSLSGQGDRNTEAFF
many	TRBV9	TRBJ2-2	.	TGTGCCAGCAGCTCCCGGGACACCAACACCGGGGAGCTGTTTTTT	CASSSRDTNTGELFF
.	TRBV5-1	TRBJ2-2	.	TGCGCCAGCAGCCCACTAGAAGTCGGGACCGGGGAGCTGTTTTTT	CASSPLEVGTGELFF
.	TRBV5-1	TRBJ2-1	TRBD2	TGCGCCAGCAGCCAAACCGCTAGCGGGGGCCGCAATGAGCAGTTCTTC	CASSQTASGGRNEQFF
.	TRBV28	TRBJ1-5	TRBD1	TGTGCCAGCAGTTTAAGAGGAGGGGGCTATCAGCCCCAGCATTTT	CASSLRGGGYQPQHF
.	TRBV15	TRBJ2-2	TRBD1	TGTGCCACCAGCGGGGGACAGGGAGGTTCCGGGGAGCTGTTTTTT	CATSGGQGGSGELFF
once	TRBV18	TRBJ1-4	.	TGTGCCAGCTCACCGAGAAGGGGAGAAACTAATGAAAAACTGTTTTTT	CASSPRRGETNEKLFF
.	TRBV7-9	TRBJ2-5	TRBD2	TGTGCCAGCAGCCTAGCGGAGATCACTACAGAGACCCAGTACTTC	CASSLAEITTETQYF
.	TRBV28	TRBJ2-7	TRBD1	TGTGCCAGCAGTCTAGGAGAGGGGGCGGGCGAGCAGTACTTC	CASSLGEGAGEQYF
.	TRBV15	TRBJ1-2	.	TGTGCCACCAGCGATGGTCTCTGGCAGAACTATGGCTACACCTTC	CATSDGLWQNYGYTF
.	TRBV7-8	TRBJ2-1	.	TGTGCCAGCAGCTTAGCGGGGGGCTACAATGAGCAGTTCTTC	CASSLAGGYNEQFF
few	TRBV2	TRBJ2-1	.	TGTGCCAGCAGTGAAGAGGAGGGGAGGGAGCAGTTCTTC	CASSEEEGREQFF
.	TRBV30	TRBJ2-5	.	TGTGCCTGGAGAGGGGTTGAGACCCAGTACTTC	CAWRGVETQYF
.	TRBV11-3	TRBJ2-1	.	TGTGCCAGCAGCCCGGGACACCCCCGCGACAATGAGCAGTTCTTC	CASSPGHPRDNEQFF
.	TRBV14	TRBJ1-2	.	TGTGCCAGCAGCCCCGAACAGGGACTACCTTACTATGGCTACACCTTC	CASSPEQGLPYYGYTF
.	TRBV2	TRBJ1-4	.	TGTGCCAGCAGTGAATTCGGCCTGGTAGAAAAACTGTTTTTT	CASSEFGLVEKLFF
.	TRBV14	TRBJ2-3	.	TGTGCCAGCAGCCAACGGGGCAGAACCACAGATACGCAGTATTTT	CASSQRGRTTDTQYF
few	TRBV7-9	TRBJ1-2	.	TGTGCCAGCAGCTTAAGCCTTAACTATGGCTACACCTTC	CASSLSLNYGYTF
once	TRBV27	TRBJ2-7	TRBD2	TGTGCCAGCAGTTTGGGACTAGCGGGGGGGCGGTACGAGCAGTACTTC	CASSLGLAGGRYEQYF
few	TRBV27	TRBJ1-1	.	TGTGCCAGCAGTTTGAGGGCAGGGTCGAACACTGAAGCTTTCTTT	CASSLRAGSNTEAFF
.	TRBV7-2	TRBJ2-3	TRBD2	TGTGCCAGCAGCCGGGGACTAGCGGGCACAGATACGCAGTATTTT	CASSRGLAGTDTQYF
.	TRBV10-1	TRBJ1-1	TRBD1	TGCGCCAGCTCCCCCGCCAGGGGGGCAACTGAAGCTTTCTTT	CASSPARGATEAFF
.	TRBV7-9	TRBJ2-3	TRBD1	TGTGCCAGCAGCCCCCTGGGACAGGGCACAGATACGCAGTATTTT	CASSPLGQGTDTQYF
.	TRBV2	TRBJ1-2	.	TGTGCCAGCAGTGTCGGTTATGGCTACACCTTC	CASSVGYGYTF
.	TRBV7-2	TRBJ1-6	.	TGTGCCAGCTCACCTTATAATTCACCCCTCCACTTT	CASSPYNSPLHF
.	TRBV19	TRBJ1-5	.	TGTGCCAGTAGTATAGGACAGCTAAGCAATCAGCCCCAGCATTTT	CASSIGQLSNQPQHF
.	TRBV14	TRBJ2-3	TRBD2	TGTGCCAGCAGCACTCGAGCGGGGGGATGGGCAGATACGCAGTATTTT	CASSTRAGGWADTQYF
.	TRBV4-2	TRBJ1-2	.	TGTGCCAGCAGCCAAGTAAGAAGTATCTATGGCTACACCTTC	CASSQVRSIYGYTF